One T cell receptor (beta chain) is described in this entry. V trimming: 6 bases; J trimming: 3 bases; junction bases outside the gene matches: 6. The V gene's germline CDR1 is MNHNS and CDR2 SASEGT. CDR3 length: 15 amino acids. The data belong to a study of blood T cell repertoires in COVID-19. At the level of the study: Sources were T cells, B-cell-depleted T cells, or PBMCs; the material itself was cDNA or gDNA.

Some clones are missing from TCRdb's copy, which holds only in-frame ones; the method was immunoSEQ multiplex PCR. The repertoire holds fewer than 200,000 clones, with about 86% as singletons. The chain joins TRBV6-1 to TRBJ1-5; TRBD1 matches at 9 bases. This TCR derives from a man aged 45-65 years with active or convalescent COVID-19. Sample: peripheral blood. This CDR3 is CASRTTGGNNQPQHF. CDR3 nucleotides: TGTGCCAGCAGAACGACAGGGGGTAACAATCAGCCCCAGCATTTT.